This passage covers 2 T cell receptor beta chains from one sample sequenced in a study of blood T cell repertoires in COVID-19. Assay: immunoSEQ multiplex PCR; the TCRdb copy retains only in-frame clones and omits some. Among approximately 270,000 clones, 75% to 90% were seen once, and the ten largest hold approximately 4%. The sequenced sample was PBMCs or T cells enriched from blood (not recorded which). These receptor sequences come from a woman aged 30 to 39 with acute COVID-19.

V usage is TRBV4-3 and J usage is TRBJ1-1; D is uncertain. The germline gives CDR1 LGHNA, CDR2 YSLEER. The CDR3 totals 14 residues. V lost 2 bases to trimming and J lost 3 bases, with 10 bases between them. The CDR3 is CASSQQLEDTEAFF. The CDR3, as DNA: TGCGCCAGCAGCCAACAACTGGAGGACACTGAAGCTTTCTTT.

This clone was recorded once. The rearrangement joins TRBV18 to TRBJ2-7; 11 bases are shared with TRBD2. Germline V gene data show CDR1 as KGHSH and CDR2 as LQKENI. The CDR3 length is 16 residues. The V and J ends lost 1 base and 7 bases, in that order; junction bases with no gene match: 9. In DNA form, the CDR3 reads TGTGCCAGCTCACCACAGTTAGCGGGAGGGCCTGGGGAGCAGTACTTC. Protein product: CASSPQLAGGPGEQYF.